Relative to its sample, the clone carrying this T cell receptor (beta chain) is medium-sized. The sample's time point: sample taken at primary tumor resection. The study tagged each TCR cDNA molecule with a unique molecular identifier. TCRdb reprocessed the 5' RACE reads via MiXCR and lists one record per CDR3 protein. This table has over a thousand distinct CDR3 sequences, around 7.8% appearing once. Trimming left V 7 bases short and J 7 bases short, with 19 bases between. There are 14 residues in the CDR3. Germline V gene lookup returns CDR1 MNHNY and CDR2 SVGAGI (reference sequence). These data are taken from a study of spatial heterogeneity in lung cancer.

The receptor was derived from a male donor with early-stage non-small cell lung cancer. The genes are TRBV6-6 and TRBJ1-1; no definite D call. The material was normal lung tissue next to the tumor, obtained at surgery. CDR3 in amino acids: CASTISPRGNEAFF. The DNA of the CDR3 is TGTGCCAGCACTATTAGCCCCCGCGGTAATGAAGCTTTCTTT.